The entry below gives a single TCR beta chain sequence along with its context. Its antigen is as yet unknown. Only in-frame clones appear in the TCRdb table, and some are missing; sequencing was by immunoSEQ multiplex PCR. The data hold 80,000 or so clones, with around nine tenths observed a single time. The sample comes from a study of OX40 agonist ivuxolimab in advanced cancers. Study-wide background: Ivuxolimab, an agonistic anti-OX40 (CD134) antibody, was given to patients. Patients were treated with intravenous ivuxolimab, dosed at 0.01 to 10 mg/kg and infused every 2 weeks.

Study results and limitations: The study found that CD8+ T cells averaged more expanded clones than CD4+. Both CD4+ and CD8+ T cell populations in blood had undergone clonal expansion by week 6 at 0.1 to 3.0 mg/kg.

V shed 5 bases and J shed 5 bases, with 6 bases lying between them. Germline lookup yields CDR1 MNHNS and CDR2 SASEGT. The CDR3 consists of 11 residues. This TCR was sampled from an adult with an advanced solid tumor such as melanoma, head and neck, liver or kidney cancer. The sample consisted of CD4+ or CD8+ T cells sorted from blood, taken in a trial of the OX40 agonist ivuxolimab. The gene calls are TRBV6-1 and TRBJ1-1; D is unclear. This chain's CDR3 is CASSWKTEAFF. The CDR3 DNA follows: TGTGCCAGCAGTTGGAAGACTGAAGCTTTCTTT.